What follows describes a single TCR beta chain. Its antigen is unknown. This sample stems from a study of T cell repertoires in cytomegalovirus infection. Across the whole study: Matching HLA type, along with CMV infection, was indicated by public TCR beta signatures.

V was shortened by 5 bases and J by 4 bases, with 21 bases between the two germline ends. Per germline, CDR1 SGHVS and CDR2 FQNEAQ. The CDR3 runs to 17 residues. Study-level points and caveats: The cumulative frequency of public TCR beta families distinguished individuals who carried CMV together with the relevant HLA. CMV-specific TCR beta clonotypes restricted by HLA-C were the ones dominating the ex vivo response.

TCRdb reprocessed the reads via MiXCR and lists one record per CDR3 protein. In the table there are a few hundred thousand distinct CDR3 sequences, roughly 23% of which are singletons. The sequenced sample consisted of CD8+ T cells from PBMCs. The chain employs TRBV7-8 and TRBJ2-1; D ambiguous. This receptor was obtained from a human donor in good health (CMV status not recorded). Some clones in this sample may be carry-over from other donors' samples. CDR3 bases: TGTGCCAGCAGCCCCCTCGAGGTCTCGATCTTATACAATGAGCAGTTCTTC. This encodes CASSPLEVSILYNEQFF.